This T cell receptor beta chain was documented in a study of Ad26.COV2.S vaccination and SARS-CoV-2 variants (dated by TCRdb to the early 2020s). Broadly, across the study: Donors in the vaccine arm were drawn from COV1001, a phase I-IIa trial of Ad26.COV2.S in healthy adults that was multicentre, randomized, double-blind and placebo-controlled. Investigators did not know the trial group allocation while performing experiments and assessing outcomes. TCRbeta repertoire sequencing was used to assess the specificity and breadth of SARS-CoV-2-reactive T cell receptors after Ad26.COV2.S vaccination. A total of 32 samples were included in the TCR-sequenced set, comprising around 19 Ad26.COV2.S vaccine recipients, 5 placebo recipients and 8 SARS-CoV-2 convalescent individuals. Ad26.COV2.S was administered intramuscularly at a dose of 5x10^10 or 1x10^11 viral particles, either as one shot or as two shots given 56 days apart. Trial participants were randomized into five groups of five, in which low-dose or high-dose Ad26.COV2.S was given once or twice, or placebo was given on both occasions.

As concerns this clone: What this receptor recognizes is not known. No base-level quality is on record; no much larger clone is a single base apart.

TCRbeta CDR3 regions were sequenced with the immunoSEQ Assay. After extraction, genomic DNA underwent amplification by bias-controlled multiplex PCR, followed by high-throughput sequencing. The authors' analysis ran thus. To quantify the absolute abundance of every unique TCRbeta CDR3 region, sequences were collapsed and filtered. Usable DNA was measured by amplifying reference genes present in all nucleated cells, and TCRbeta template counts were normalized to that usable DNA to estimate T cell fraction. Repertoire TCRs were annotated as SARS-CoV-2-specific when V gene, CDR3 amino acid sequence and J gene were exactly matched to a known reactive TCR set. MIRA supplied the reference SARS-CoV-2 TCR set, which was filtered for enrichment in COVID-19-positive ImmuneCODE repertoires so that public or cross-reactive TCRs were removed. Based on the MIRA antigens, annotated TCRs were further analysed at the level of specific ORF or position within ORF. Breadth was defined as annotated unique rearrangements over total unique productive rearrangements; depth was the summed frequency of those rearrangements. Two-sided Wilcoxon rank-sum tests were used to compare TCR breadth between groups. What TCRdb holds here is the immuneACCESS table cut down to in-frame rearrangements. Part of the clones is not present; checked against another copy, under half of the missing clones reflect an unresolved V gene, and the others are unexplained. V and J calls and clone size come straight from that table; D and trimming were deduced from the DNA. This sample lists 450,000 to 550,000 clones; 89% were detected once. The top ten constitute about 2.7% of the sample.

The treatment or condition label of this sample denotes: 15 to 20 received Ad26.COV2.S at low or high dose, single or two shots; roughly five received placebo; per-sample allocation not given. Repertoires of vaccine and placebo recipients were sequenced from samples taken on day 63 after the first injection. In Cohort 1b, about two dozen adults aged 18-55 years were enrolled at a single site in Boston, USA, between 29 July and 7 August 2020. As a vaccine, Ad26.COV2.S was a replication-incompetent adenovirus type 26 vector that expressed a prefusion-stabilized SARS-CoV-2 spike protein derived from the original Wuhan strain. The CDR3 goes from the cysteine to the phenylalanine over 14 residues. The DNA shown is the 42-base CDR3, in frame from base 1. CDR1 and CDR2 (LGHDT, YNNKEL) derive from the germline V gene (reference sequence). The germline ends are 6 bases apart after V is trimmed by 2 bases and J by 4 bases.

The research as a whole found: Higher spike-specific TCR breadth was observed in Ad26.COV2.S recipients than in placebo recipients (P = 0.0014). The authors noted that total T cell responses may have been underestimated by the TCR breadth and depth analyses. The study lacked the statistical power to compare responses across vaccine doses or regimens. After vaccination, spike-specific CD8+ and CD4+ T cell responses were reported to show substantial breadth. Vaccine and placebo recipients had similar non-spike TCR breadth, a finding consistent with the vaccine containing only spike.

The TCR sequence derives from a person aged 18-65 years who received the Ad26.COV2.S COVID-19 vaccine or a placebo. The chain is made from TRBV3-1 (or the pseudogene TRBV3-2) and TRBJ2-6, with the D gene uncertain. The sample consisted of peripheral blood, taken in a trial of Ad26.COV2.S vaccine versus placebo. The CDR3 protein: CASSQIWGANVLTF. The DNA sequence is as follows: TGTGCCAGCAGCCAAATATGGGGGGCCAACGTCCTGACTTTC.